The clone carrying this TCR beta chain was counted a single time. This sample is drawn from a study of OX40 agonist ivuxolimab in advanced cancers. Generated by immunoSEQ multiplex PCR, the TCRdb table keeps only in-frame clones and is missing some. Here the sample spans over 80,000 clones, roughly nine tenths being singletons. V lost 5 bases and J lost 7, with 14 bases in between. Germline loops: CDR1 MNHEY, CDR2 SMNVEV (reference sequence). The CDR3 has 13 amino acids. The receptor was isolated from an adult with an advanced solid tumor such as melanoma, head and neck, liver or kidney cancer. V and J are TRBV27 and TRBJ2-5; a possible D gene is TRBD1 (6 bases). Specimen: CD4+ or CD8+ T cells sorted from blood, collected in a trial of the OX40 agonist ivuxolimab. CDR3 sequence: CASSTQGYGTQYF. DNA for the CDR3: TGTGCCAGCAGTACGCAGGGGTACGGGACCCAGTACTTC.